Listed below are T cell receptor beta chains from one sample, sequenced in a study of T cell repertoires in cytomegalovirus infection. TCRdb redid the calling of the reads with MiXCR, one entry per CDR3 protein. The repertoire holds some 200,000 distinct CDR3 sequences, 9.5% seen once, with about 4.2% in the top ten. Material for sequencing was PBMCs. These receptors originate from a human donor in good health (CMV status not recorded). Some clones in this sample may be carry-over from other donors' samples. CDR3s include the opening cysteine and the closing phenylalanine or tryptophan. A D gene is named only where the DNA matches it firmly. Some rows have no size entry. The others give once, few or many, or a class for an expanded clone.

TRBV12-3/TRBV12-4,TRBJ2-1,NA,few,TGTGCCAGCAGTTTATTTACCGGGGGCTCCTACAATGAGCAGTTCTTC,CASSLFTGGSYNEQFF
TRBV7-2,TRBJ2-2,NA,many,TGTGCCAGCAGCTCGGGAGAGCGCACCGGGGAGCTGTTTTTT,CASSSGERTGELFF
TRBV28,TRBJ1-2,NA,many,TGTGCCAGCAGTTCTTCCCCCTTTCTAACCGGGGGCTACACCTTC,CASSSSPFLTGGYTF
TRBV7-2,TRBJ2-7,NA,many,TGTGCCAGCAGCTTACAGGTCATAGCCTACGAGCAGTACTTC,CASSLQVIAYEQYF
TRBV7-2,TRBJ2-5,TRBD2,many,TGTGCCAGCAGCCTAACGGGACTAGCGGGGTACCAAGAGACCCAGTACTTC,CASSLTGLAGYQETQYF
TRBV6-2/TRBV6-3,TRBJ2-1,TRBD2,NA,TGTGCCAGCAGCCGGGGGAGCGGGGGGATCGATGAGCAGTTCTTC,CASSRGSGGIDEQFF
TRBV27,TRBJ2-1,NA,NA,TGTGCCAGCAGTCCCTTTGGTAGTAACTACAATGAGCAGTTCTTC,CASSPFGSNYNEQFF
TRBV12-3/TRBV12-4,TRBJ2-1,NA,many,TGTGCCAGCAGTTTAGCTCTGACAGAAAACAATGAGCAGTTCTTC,CASSLALTENNEQFF
TRBV13,TRBJ2-1,NA,many,TGTGCCAGCAGCTTAGGGTATGAGCAGTTCTTC,CASSLGYEQFF
TRBV7-2,TRBJ2-7,TRBD2,many,TGTGCCAGCAGCTCTATGGGACTAGCGGGAGGGTACGAGCAGTACTTC,CASSSMGLAGGYEQYF
TRBV19,TRBJ1-5,NA,few,TGTGCCAGTAGTATACAGGGGAGCGGTCAGCCCCAGCATTTT,CASSIQGSGQPQHF
TRBV24-1,TRBJ2-1,TRBD1,NA,TGTGCCACCAGTGAGCCGGGACAGGGGGTGGAAGAGCAGTTCTTC,CATSEPGQGVEEQFF
TRBV2,TRBJ1-1,NA,few,TGTGCCAGCAGGGCGGCTACTGAAGCTTTCTTT,CASRAATEAFF
TRBV27,TRBJ2-7,NA,many,TGTGCCAGCAGTTTATTGACAGGCGCACCGCGGTACGAGCAGTACTTC,CASSLLTGAPRYEQYF
TRBV20-1,TRBJ2-3,TRBD2,NA,TGCAGTGTAACTAGCGGAACAGATACGCAGTATTTT,CSVTSGTDTQYF
TRBV7-8,TRBJ2-1,NA,many,TGTGCCAGCAGCTTATATGGGAGCGGAAATGAGCAGTTCTTC,CASSLYGSGNEQFF
TRBV7-2,TRBJ2-2,TRBD2,many,TGTGCCAGCCGCAGGCGGGAGCGAACCGGGGAGCTGTTTTTT,CASRRRERTGELFF
TRBV7-2,TRBJ2-1,NA,many,TGTGCCAGCAGCTTGGGTGGAGTCGTCAATGAGCAGTTCTTC,CASSLGGVVNEQFF
TRBV7-2,TRBJ1-6,NA,many,TGTGCCAGCAGCTTGAGGGGCCTGAAACGGTCACCCCTCCACTTT,CASSLRGLKRSPLHF
TRBV20-1,TRBJ1-3,NA,NA,TGCAGTGTTTGGACGGGGGCGCGCGGAAACACCATATATTTT,CSVWTGARGNTIYF
TRBV7-3,TRBJ1-1,TRBD1,many,TGTGCCAGCAGCTCAGCAGGGGGGGGAGTCTCTGAAGCTTTCTTT,CASSSAGGGVSEAFF
TRBV6-2/TRBV6-3,TRBJ2-7,TRBD1,few,TGTGCCAGCAGTTACGCAGGGGGCTACGAGCAGTACTTC,CASSYAGGYEQYF
TRBV20-1,TRBJ2-3,NA,few,TGCAGTGCTAGAGACAGGGTCCTTAGCACAGATACGCAGTATTTT,CSARDRVLSTDTQYF
TRBV7-2,TRBJ2-7,NA,NA,TGTGCCAGCAGCTTCAGAGGGCAGGGTTCGTACGAGCAGTACTTC,CASSFRGQGSYEQYF
TRBV7-2,TRBJ2-2,NA,NA,TGTGCCAGCAGCTCGGTGTCTCGCGGGATTCGGACCAGGGAGCTGTTTTTT,CASSSVSRGIRTRELFF
TRBV7-2,TRBJ2-1,TRBD1,many,TGTGCCAGCAGCGAGGGACAGTACAATGAGCAGTTCTTC,CASSEGQYNEQFF
TRBV6-1,TRBJ1-1,NA,few,TGTGCCAGCAGTTACCGTGGGGTGGGTGGAGCTTTCTTT,CASSYRGVGGAFF
TRBV15,TRBJ2-7,NA,NA,TGTGCCACCAGCAGAGACTATTACGAGCAGTACTTC,CATSRDYYEQYF
TRBV6-2/TRBV6-3,TRBJ2-7,NA,NA,TGTGCCAGCAGTTACCAGCGCTACGAGCAGTACTTC,CASSYQRYEQYF
TRBV28,TRBJ1-1,NA,many,TGTGCCAGCACCCTGCTCAAGAACACTGAAGCTTTCTTT,CASTLLKNTEAFF
TRBV7-2,TRBJ2-5,TRBD2,many,TGTGCCAGCAGCCGACTAGCGGGAGGGACCCAGTACTTC,CASSRLAGGTQYF
TRBV20-1,TRBJ2-5,NA,few,TGCAGTGCTAGAGATCTGGGGGAGACCCAGTACTTC,CSARDLGETQYF
TRBV20-1,TRBJ2-3,TRBD1,many,TGCAGTGCTGGTTTAGGACAGGCGAACACAGATACGCAGTATTTT,CSAGLGQANTDTQYF
TRBV7-9,TRBJ1-6,NA,NA,TGTGCCAGCAGCTTACTTCAGGGTAATTCACCCCTCCACTTT,CASSLLQGNSPLHF
TRBV4-3,TRBJ2-7,NA,NA,TGCGCCAGCAGCCAGCACCGGGACCACACGGACGAGCAGTACTTC,CASSQHRDHTDEQYF
TRBV6-2/TRBV6-3,TRBJ2-1,NA,many,TGTGCCAGCAGTTCCCCGGCAGGGGAGAGCCACAATGAGCAGTTCTTC,CASSSPAGESHNEQFF
TRBV20-1,TRBJ2-3,TRBD2,many,TGCAGTGCTAGAGATTGGGCTAGCGGGGGGGCCTTGACAGATACGCAGTATTTT,CSARDWASGGALTDTQYF
TRBV7-2,TRBJ2-5,NA,few,TGTGCCAGCACCATCCACCCCCGGACCCAGTACTTC,CASTIHPRTQYF
TRBV19,TRBJ2-1,TRBD2,few,TGTGCCAGTAGTGGGACTAGCGGGAGGGCCTCCTACAATGAGCAGTTCTTC,CASSGTSGRASYNEQFF
TRBV7-9,TRBJ2-1,NA,many,TGTGCCAGCAGCTTCACAGCGAGGAGCTCCTACAATGAGCAGTTCTTC,CASSFTARSSYNEQFF
TRBV12-5,TRBJ2-1,NA,NA,TGTGCTAGTGGTCTCGGGCAGAGCTCCTACAATGAGCAGTTCTTC,CASGLGQSSYNEQFF
TRBV28,TRBJ2-7,TRBD1,many,TGTGCCAGCAGCCGGGACAGCTCCTACGAGCAGTACTTC,CASSRDSSYEQYF
TRBV20-1,TRBJ2-7,TRBD1,few,TGCAGTGTTATGACCGGGACAGTTGATTACGAGCAGTACTTC,CSVMTGTVDYEQYF
TRBV10-3,TRBJ1-2,NA,many,TGTGCCATCAGTCAGGGAGCTAGAGGCTACACCTTC,CAISQGARGYTF
TRBV19,TRBJ1-1,TRBD1,many,TGTGCCAGTAGTAATCGGGACAGGGGGCACACTGAAGCTTTCTTT,CASSNRDRGHTEAFF
TRBV7-9,TRBJ2-7,NA,few,TGTGCCAGCAGCTTCTCCGGTCACAGGATAGTCCACGAGCAGTACTTC,CASSFSGHRIVHEQYF
TRBV5-1,TRBJ2-7,NA,NA,TGCGCCAGCAGCTTGGACAATACCTACGAGCAGTACTTC,CASSLDNTYEQYF
TRBV7-9,TRBJ1-2,NA,many,TGTGCCAGCAGCTTTCGGGACAACGACTATGGCTACACCTTC,CASSFRDNDYGYTF
TRBV28,TRBJ2-7,NA,many,TGTGCCAGCACCCTCCGAGGAGCCTACGAGCAGTACTTC,CASTLRGAYEQYF
TRBV7-3,TRBJ2-2,NA,many,TGTGCCAGCAGCTTTTACAAGAACACCGGGGAGCTGTTTTTT,CASSFYKNTGELFF
TRBV7-2,TRBJ2-6,TRBD2,many,TGTGCCAGCAGCCATGCTAGCGGGAGGGCTTCTGGGGCCAACGTCCTGACTTTC,CASSHASGRASGANVLTF
TRBV7-2,TRBJ1-1,NA,many,TGTGCCAGCAGCTTAAATTCTGTTAACACTGAAGCTTTCTTT,CASSLNSVNTEAFF
TRBV5-1,TRBJ1-6,TRBD1,NA,TGCGCCAGCAGCTTAGAACCGGGACAGGGAGATTCACCCCTCCACTTT,CASSLEPGQGDSPLHF
TRBV19,TRBJ2-1,TRBD1,few,TGTGCCAGTAGTTTAAGGGGGCGCGATGATGAGCAGTTCTTC,CASSLRGRDDEQFF
TRBV7-9,TRBJ1-2,TRBD1,NA,TGTGCCAGCAGCTTAGATAATGACAGGGGCTCTGGCTACACCTTC,CASSLDNDRGSGYTF
TRBV6-2/TRBV6-3,TRBJ2-7,TRBD2,many,TGTGCCAGCAGTTACCCGGGAGGACCCAGAAGCCACGAGCAGTACTTC,CASSYPGGPRSHEQYF
TRBV7-9,TRBJ1-2,TRBD1,many,TGTGCCAGCAGCTATATGGGGACAGGGGATGGCTACACCTTC,CASSYMGTGDGYTF
TRBV7-9,TRBJ2-1,TRBD1,many,TGTGCCAGCAGCGGCCGGGGACAGGGGCTCCCGTCCTACAATGAGCAGTTCTTC,CASSGRGQGLPSYNEQFF
TRBV15,TRBJ1-5,TRBD1,NA,TGTGCCACCAGCACGGACAGGGGGGTCAATCAGCCCCAGCATTTT,CATSTDRGVNQPQHF
TRBV28,TRBJ2-4,TRBD1,few,TGTGCCAGCAGAGAGACAGGGCGGGAAAACATTCAGTACTTC,CASRETGRENIQYF